Below are 9 T cell receptor beta chains sequenced from a single sample in a study of tissue T cells after allogeneic stem cell transplantation. The protocol was immunoSEQ multiplex PCR, while the TCRdb copy is restricted to in-frame clones and leaves out a portion. The repertoire consists of tens of thousands of clones, with roughly 73% occurring once and the leading ten covering 0.7%. The specimen sequenced was sorted cells pooled from one or two spleens. The receptors come from a pool of C57BL/6 mice in good health.

As concerns this clone: Any gene name here is a mouse gene name. CDR3 bases read: TGTGCCAGCAGCTTACGGGACAGGGCCTCCGACTACACC. Its translation: CASSLRDRASDYT. The CDR3, in full, reads CASSLRDRASDYTF. The J gene is TRBJ1-2, the V gene TRBV3; 9 nucleotides line up with TRBD1. The CDR3 goes on 1 residue after the read ends, and that part is filled in from the germline J gene. This CDR3 comprises 14 residues. The V gene end was trimmed by 2 bases and the J gene end by 4 bases; junction bases not matched to a gene: 2. Germline assignment: CDR1 SNHLY and CDR2 FYNGKV (reference sequence). Variable domain in full (rest from reference TRBV3 and TRBJ1-2): GPKVLQIPSHQIIDMGQMVTLNCDPVSNHLYFYWYKQILGQQMEFLVNFYNGKVMEKSKLFKDQFSVERPDGSYFTLKIQPTALEDSAVYFCASSLRDRASDYTFGSGTRLLVI.

As concerns this clone: Genes and germline are mouse. The CDR3 end falls 1 residue outside the read, so it is completed with the germline J gene. This CDR3 is also generated by other DNA sequences in the sample. J is TRBJ2-7 and V is TRBV2; 7 bases fit TRBD2. The CDR3 is made up of 13 amino acids. Germline assignment: CDR1 LGHNA and CDR2 YSYQKL. V shed 3 bases, J shed 1 base, and the junction held 0 bases outside the gene matches. The CDR3 protein is CASSQTGSYEQYF. The DNA read from the CDR3 is TGTGCCAGCAGCCAGACTGGGTCCTATGAACAGTAC.

In the case of this clone: Gene names and germline refer to mouse. The read is 1 residue too short to cover the CDR3 end, so that end is filled in from the germline J gene. This chain joins TRBV19 and TRBJ2-1; 11 bases are shared with TRBD2. The CDR3 consists of 16 residues. Germline CDR1 reads FNHDT; CDR2 reads SITEND (reference sequence). The J segment lost 7 bases and the V segment lost 0 bases, leaving 6 bases of the junction unmatched. CDR3 region: CASSIELGGRRAEQFF. The sequenced part of the CDR3 DNA is TGTGCCAGCAGTATAGAACTGGGGGGGCGCCGAGCTGAGCAGTTC.

This clone was found a few times. Gene and germline names: mouse. The read halts 1 residue ahead of the CDR3 end, with the missing end drawn from the germline J gene. This sequence joins TRBV19 and TRBJ1-4; no definite D call. CDR1 FNHDT and CDR2 SITEND come from the germline V gene (reference sequence). V lost 6 bases and J 1 base, leaving 4 bases between the germline ends. This CDR3 spans 12 amino acids. The CDR3 bases that were read are TGTGCCAGCACCTCTTCCAACGAAAGATTATTT. Protein sequence: CASTSSNERLF. The entire CDR3 sequence reads CASTSSNERLFF.

A word on this clone: Each gene name is a mouse one. The read stops 1 residue short of the end of the CDR3; the missing end is completed from the germline J gene. The chain has TRBV1 and TRBJ2-3, with D unresolved. The CDR3 loop spans 16 amino acids. CDR1 and CDR2 from the germline V gene are NSQYPW and LRSPGD (reference sequence). Trimming shortened V by 0 bases and J by 0 bases, and 10 bases separated the two germline ends. The covered CDR3 bases are TGCACCTGCAGTGCAGATCGGAGTTCTAGTGCAGAAACGCTGTAT. Translated: CTCSADRSSSAETLY. The CDR3, in full, reads CTCSADRSSSAETLYF.

With regard to this clone: Gene names refer to mouse genes. With the read ending 1 residue before the CDR3 end, the germline J gene is used to fill in that end. The V call is TRBV12-2, the J call TRBJ2-2, with TRBD1 identical over 8 bases. The CDR3 is 15 residues long. Germline V gene sequence: CDR1 SGHLS, CDR2 HYDKME. The trim removed 5 bases at V and 0 bases at J, leaving 4 bases unmatched. The sequenced part of the CDR3 DNA is TGTGCCAGCTTCCCGGGACAGGCAAACACCGGGCAGCTCTAC. Protein product: CASFPGQANTGQLY. The whole CDR3 region reads CASFPGQANTGQLYF.

Of note for this clone: Gene names refer to mouse genes. The sequenced fragment ends 1 residue before the CDR3 boundary, so the rest is inferred from the germline J gene. The sample carries other DNA sequences with the same CDR3. The chain joins TRBV3 to TRBJ2-5; 9 positions match TRBD2. The CDR3 is 15 amino acids. The germline V gene encodes CDR1 SNHLY and CDR2 FYNGKV (reference sequence). The V gene end was trimmed by 9 bases and the J gene end by 2 bases; junction bases not matched to a gene: 9. Incomplete CDR3 DNA: TGTGCCAGTAGCACTGGGGGGAGGAGCCAAGACACCCAGTAC. Translated, it gives CASSTGGRSQDTQY. The CDR3 reads in full as CASSTGGRSQDTQYF. Variable domain in full (rest from reference TRBV3 and TRBJ2-5): GPKVLQIPSHQIIDMGQMVTLNCDPVSNHLYFYWYKQILGQQMEFLVNFYNGKVMEKSKLFKDQFSVERPDGSYFTLKIQPTALEDSAVYFCASSTGGRSQDTQYFGPGTRLLVL.

The table lists this clone with a few counts. Gene names and germline refer to mouse. The read stops 1 residue short of the end of the CDR3; the missing end is completed from the germline J gene. This chain uses TRBV16 with TRBJ2-7; 10 bases are shared with TRBD1. Germline V lookup: CDR1 SGHSA, CDR2 FRNQAP. The trim removed 5 bases at V and 0 bases at J, leaving 4 bases unmatched. The CDR3 runs to 15 residues. The CDR3 reads CASSHRDRGSYEQYF. The covered CDR3 bases are TGTGCAAGCAGCCACCGGGACAGGGGCTCCTATGAACAGTAC.

In regard to this clone: The genes and germline here are from mouse. Read coverage stops 1 residue before the CDR3 terminus; the germline J gene supplies the remainder. The chain has TRBV31 and TRBJ2-5; TRBD1 or TRBD2 may be the D gene (5 bases each). Per the germline V gene, CDR1 is GKSSPN and CDR2 is SITVG. The V end lost 1 base, the J end lost 2 bases, and 10 bases lay between the germline ends. The CDR3 spans 14 residues. CDR3 loop: CAWSPGTAQDTQYF. The DNA read from the CDR3 is TGTGCCTGGAGTCCCGGGACGGCCCAAGACACCCAGTAC.